Below, one TCR beta chain is given with its context. Its antigen remains unknown. These data originate in a study of T cells after yellow fever vaccination. Whole-study findings and limits: Among all clonotypes, a small share was observed in both CD4 and CD8 compartments.

TCRdb called the 5' RACE reads again in MiXCR, with one record for every CDR3 protein. The table has approximately 160,000 distinct CDR3 sequences, 9.3% seen once. CDR3 length: 15 amino acids. With 6 bases clipped from V and 5 bases from J, the junction kept 5 bases outside the gene matches. Germline assignment: CDR1 SEHNR and CDR2 FQNEAQ (reference sequence). The sample was CD8+ T cells sorted from PBMCs, taken 45 days after the yellow fever booster vaccination. This TCR was sampled from a man aged 18 to 29 who received the YFV17D yellow fever vaccine. The chain joins TRBV7-9 to TRBJ2-3; 13 nucleotides line up with TRBD2. The CDR3 reads CASRKGLAGVDTQYF. DNA of the CDR3: TGTGCCAGCAGAAAAGGACTAGCGGGGGTAGATACGCAGTATTTT.